A selection of T cell receptor beta chains follows, all from one sample in a study of beta chain features in type 1 diabetes. Sequencing was performed with immunoSEQ multiplex PCR; in TCRdb, only in-frame clones are kept and a portion is missing. The sample contains under 300,000 clones, approximately 10% of which appear only once. The sample consisted of naive CD4+ T cells from blood. All receptors come from a young man with type 1 diabetes. The conserved cysteine and the conserved F or W are not part of the CDR3 here. The order of the fields is V gene, J gene, CDR3 protein.

V: TRBV5-6
J: TRBJ2-7
CDR3: ASGLRAYEQY

V: TRBV7-2
J: TRBJ2-6
CDR3: ASSPSRWANVLT

V: TRBV30
J: TRBJ1-1
CDR3: AWSAGFGNTEAF

V: TRBV6-5
J: TRBJ2-7
CDR3: ASSRRGEQY

V: TRBV5-4
J: TRBJ2-7
CDR3: ASSLGGRNEQY

V: TRBV6-6
J: TRBJ2-1
CDR3: ASSYGGGGGNEQF

V: TRBV5-4
J: TRBJ2-5
CDR3: ASSLGGVETQY

V: TRBV28
J: TRBJ1-5
CDR3: ASSGTGGIGNQPQH

V: TRBV28
J: TRBJ1-1
CDR3: ASRTGQGETEAF

V: TRBV6-1
J: TRBJ2-1
CDR3: ASSDGQGQYNEQF

V: TRBV19
J: TRBJ1-2
CDR3: ASSFSLAGDYGYT

V: TRBV7-2
J: TRBJ2-5
CDR3: ASSSVQETQY

V: TRBV9
J: TRBJ2-7
CDR3: ASSVDGTPSYEQY

V: TRBV19
J: TRBJ2-2
CDR3: ASTAGPNTGELF

V: TRBV6-5
J: TRBJ2-7
CDR3: ASSYSRSGGSYEQY

V: TRBV11-2
J: TRBJ2-3
CDR3: ASSVRLDPIQDTQY

V: TRBV2
J: TRBJ2-1
CDR3: ASSEGGGRSYNEQF

V: TRBV6-6
J: TRBJ1-6
CDR3: ASSPSPSSYNSPLH

V: TRBV5-1
J: TRBJ2-2
CDR3: ASSQGQPNTGELF

V: TRBV4-1
J: TRBJ2-4
CDR3: ASSQKGLAGGKNIQY

V: TRBV9
J: TRBJ2-3
CDR3: ASSVSGLTDTQY

V: TRBV19
J: TRBJ2-5
CDR3: ASSRDRGETQY

V: TRBV18
J: TRBJ1-6
CDR3: ASSPGTGEWSPLH

V: TRBV4-2
J: TRBJ1-4
CDR3: ASSVTDREKLF

V: TRBV14
J: TRBJ1-6
CDR3: ASSQDWGPNSPLH

V: TRBV9
J: TRBJ1-1
CDR3: ASSVDGGAPEAF

V: TRBV9
J: TRBJ1-1
CDR3: ASSVTAMNTEAF

V: TRBV11-1
J: TRBJ2-1
CDR3: ASSPGTVFNEQF